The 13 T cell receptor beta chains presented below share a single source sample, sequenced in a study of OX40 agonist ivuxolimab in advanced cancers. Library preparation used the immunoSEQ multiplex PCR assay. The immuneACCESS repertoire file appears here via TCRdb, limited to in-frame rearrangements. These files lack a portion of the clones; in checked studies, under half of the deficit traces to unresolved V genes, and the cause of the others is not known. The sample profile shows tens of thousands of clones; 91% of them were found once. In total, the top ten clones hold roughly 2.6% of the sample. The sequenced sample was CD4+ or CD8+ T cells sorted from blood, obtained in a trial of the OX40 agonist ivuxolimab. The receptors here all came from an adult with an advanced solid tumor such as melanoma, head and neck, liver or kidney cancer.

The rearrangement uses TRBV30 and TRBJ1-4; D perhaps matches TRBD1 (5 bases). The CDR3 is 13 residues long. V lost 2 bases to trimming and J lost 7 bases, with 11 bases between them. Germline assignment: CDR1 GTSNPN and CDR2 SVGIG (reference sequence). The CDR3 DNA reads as TGTGCCTGGAGTAGGGGCCTTTTTGAAAAACTGTTTTTT. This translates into CAWSRGLFEKLFF.

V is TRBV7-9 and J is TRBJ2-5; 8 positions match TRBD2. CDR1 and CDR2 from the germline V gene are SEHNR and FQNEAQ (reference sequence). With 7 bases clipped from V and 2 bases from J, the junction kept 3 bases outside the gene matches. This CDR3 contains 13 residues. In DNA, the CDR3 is TGTGCCAGCACCCGCGGGGGGCAAGAGACCCAGTACTTC. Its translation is CASTRGGQETQYF.

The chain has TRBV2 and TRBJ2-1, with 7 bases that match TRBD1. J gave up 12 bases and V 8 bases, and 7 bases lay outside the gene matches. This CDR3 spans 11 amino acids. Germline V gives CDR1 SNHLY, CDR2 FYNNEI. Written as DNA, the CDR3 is TGTGCCAGCCGACAGGGCGGAGGGCAGTTCTTC. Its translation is CASRQGGGQFF.

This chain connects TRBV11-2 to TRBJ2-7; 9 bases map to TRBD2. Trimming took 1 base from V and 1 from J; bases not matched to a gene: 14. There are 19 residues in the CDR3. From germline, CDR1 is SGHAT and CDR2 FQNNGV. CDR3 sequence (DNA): TGTGCCAGCAGCTTAGTCAGGGCTAGCGGGATTACCCGTTCCTACGAGCAGTACTTC. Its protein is CASSLVRASGITRSYEQYF.

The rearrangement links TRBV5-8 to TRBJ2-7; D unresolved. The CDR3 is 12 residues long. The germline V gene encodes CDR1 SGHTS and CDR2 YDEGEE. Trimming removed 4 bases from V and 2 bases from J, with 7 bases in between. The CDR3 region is CASSPGTYEQYF. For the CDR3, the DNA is TGTGCCAGCAGCCCCGGTACCTACGAGCAGTACTTC.

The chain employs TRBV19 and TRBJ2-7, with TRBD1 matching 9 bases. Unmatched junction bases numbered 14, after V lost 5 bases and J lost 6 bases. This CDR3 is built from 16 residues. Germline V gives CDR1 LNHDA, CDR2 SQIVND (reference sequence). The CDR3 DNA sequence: TGTGCCAGTAGTCCGGGACAGGGACCCTTAGTGAGCGAGCAGTACTTC. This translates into CASSPGQGPLVSEQYF. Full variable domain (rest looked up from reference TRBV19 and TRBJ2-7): DGGITQSPKYLFRKEGQNVTLSCEQNLNHDAMYWYRQDPGQGLRLIYYSQIVNDFQKGDIAEGYSVSREKKESFPLTVTSAQKNPTAFYLCASSPGQGPLVSEQYFGPGTRLTVT.

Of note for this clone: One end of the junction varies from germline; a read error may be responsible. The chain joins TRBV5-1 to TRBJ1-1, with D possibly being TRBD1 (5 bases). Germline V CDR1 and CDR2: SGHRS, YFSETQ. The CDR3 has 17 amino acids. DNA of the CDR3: TGCGCCAGCAGCCGGTCGTACGGGGCAGGGCTGAAGACTGAAGCTTTCTTT. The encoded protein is CASSRSYGAGLKTEAFF.

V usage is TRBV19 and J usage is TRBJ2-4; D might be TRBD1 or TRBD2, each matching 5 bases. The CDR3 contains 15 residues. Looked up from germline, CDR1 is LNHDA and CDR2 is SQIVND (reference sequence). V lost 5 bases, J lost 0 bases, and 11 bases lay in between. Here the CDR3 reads CASSASGTAKNIQYF. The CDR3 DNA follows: TGTGCCAGTAGTGCTAGTGGGACAGCCAAAAACATTCAGTACTTC.

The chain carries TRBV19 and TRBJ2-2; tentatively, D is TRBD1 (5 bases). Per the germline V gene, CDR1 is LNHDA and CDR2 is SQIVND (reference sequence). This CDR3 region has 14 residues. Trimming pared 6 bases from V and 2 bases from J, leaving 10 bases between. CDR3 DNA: TGTGCCAGTAGGGCCAGGGAAAACACCGGGGAGCTGTTTTTT. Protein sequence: CASRARENTGELFF.

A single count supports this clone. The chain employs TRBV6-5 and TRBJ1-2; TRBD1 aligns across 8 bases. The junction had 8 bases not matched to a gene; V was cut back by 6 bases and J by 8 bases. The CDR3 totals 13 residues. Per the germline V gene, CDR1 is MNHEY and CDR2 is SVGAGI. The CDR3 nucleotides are TGTGCCAGCAGCCCAGGGGGCGTAAACGGCTACACCTTC. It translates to CASSPGGVNGYTF.

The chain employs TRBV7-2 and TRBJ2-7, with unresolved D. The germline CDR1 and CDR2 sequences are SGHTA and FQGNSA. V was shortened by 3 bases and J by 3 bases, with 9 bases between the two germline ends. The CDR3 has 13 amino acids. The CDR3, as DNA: TGTGCCAGCAGCTTGCCAACGGACTACGAGCAGTACTTC. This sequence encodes CASSLPTDYEQYF. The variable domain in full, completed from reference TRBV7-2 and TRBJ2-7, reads GAGVSQSPSNKVTEKGKDVELRCDPISGHTALYWYRQSLGQGLEFLIYFQGNSAPDKSGLPSDRFSAERTGGSVSTLTIQRTQQEDSAVYLCASSLPTDYEQYFGPGTRLTVT.

CDR3 region: CASSEQGAGEGYTF. The CDR3 DNA follows: TGTGCCAGCAGTGAACAGGGGGCGGGTGAGGGCTACACCTTC. The chain carries TRBV2 and TRBJ1-2; TRBD1 aligns across 8 bases. The length of the CDR3 is 14 residues. Germline V gene data show CDR1 as SNHLY and CDR2 as FYNNEI. The trim removed 2 bases at V and 8 bases at J, leaving 7 bases unmatched.

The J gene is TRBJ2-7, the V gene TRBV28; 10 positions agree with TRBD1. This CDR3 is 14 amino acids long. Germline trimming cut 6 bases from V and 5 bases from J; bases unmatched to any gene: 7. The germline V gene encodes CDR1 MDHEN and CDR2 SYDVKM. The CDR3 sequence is CASRRQGAINEQYF. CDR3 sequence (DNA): TGTGCCAGCAGAAGACAGGGGGCGATCAACGAGCAGTACTTC.